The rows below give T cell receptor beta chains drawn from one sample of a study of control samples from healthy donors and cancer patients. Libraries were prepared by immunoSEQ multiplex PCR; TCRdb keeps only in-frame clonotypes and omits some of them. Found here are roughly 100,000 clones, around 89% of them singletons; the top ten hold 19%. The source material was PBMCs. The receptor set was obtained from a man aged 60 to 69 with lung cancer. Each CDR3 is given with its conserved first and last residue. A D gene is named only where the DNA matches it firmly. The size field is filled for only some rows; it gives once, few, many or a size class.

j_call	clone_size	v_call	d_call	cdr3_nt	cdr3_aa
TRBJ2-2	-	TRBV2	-	TGTGCCAGCAGGGGGCAGGGGATTAACACCAGGGAGCTGTTTTTT	CASRGQGINTRELFF
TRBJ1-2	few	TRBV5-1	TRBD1	TGCGCCAGCAGCTCCCCTACCGGGACAGGGAGTGGAGGCTACACCTTC	CASSSPTGTGSGGYTF
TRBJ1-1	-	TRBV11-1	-	TGTGCCAGCAGCTTCCAGGTCGGGGTAAACACTGAAGCTTTCTTT	CASSFQVGVNTEAFF
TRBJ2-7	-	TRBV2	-	TGTGCCAGCAGAAGGGTAGCGGAGGCCTACGAGCAGTACTTC	CASRRVAEAYEQYF
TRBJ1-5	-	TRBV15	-	TGTGCCACCAGCAGAGGGCCGGCTTACAGCAATCAGCCCCAGCATTTT	CATSRGPAYSNQPQHF
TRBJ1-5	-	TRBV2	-	TGTGCCAGCAGTGAAAGGACAGTAGATCAGCCCCAGCATTTT	CASSERTVDQPQHF
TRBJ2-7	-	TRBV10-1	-	TGCGCCAGCAGTGCTACCGGGACACTCTACGAGCAGTACTTC	CASSATGTLYEQYF
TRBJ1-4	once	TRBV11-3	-	TGTGCCAGCAGCGCAAAGGCCGGGTCGGGGACAACTAATGAAAAACTGTTTTTT	CASSAKAGSGTTNEKLFF
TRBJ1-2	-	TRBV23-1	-	TGCGCCAGCAGTCAATCCGGGACACTATCTTCTCCTAACTATGGCTACACCTTC	CASSQSGTLSSPNYGYTF
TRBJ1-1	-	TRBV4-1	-	TGCGCCAGCAGCCAAGATAGTACCCCCGAGCGAGCTTTCTTT	CASSQDSTPERAFF
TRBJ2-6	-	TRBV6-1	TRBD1	TGTGCCAGCAGTGCGGGACAGTTCTACTCTGGGGCCAACGTCCTGACTTTC	CASSAGQFYSGANVLTF
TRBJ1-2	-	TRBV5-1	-	TGCGCCAGCAGCGGTCAGGGCTCTGGCGGCTACACCTTC	CASSGQGSGGYTF
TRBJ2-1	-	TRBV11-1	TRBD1	TGTGCCAGCAGCCCACGGACAGGGAGGAATGAGCAGTTCTTC	CASSPRTGRNEQFF
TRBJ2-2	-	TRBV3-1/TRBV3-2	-	TGTGCCAGCAGCATTCGTCTAGCGATGAACACCGGGGAGCTGTTTTTT	CASSIRLAMNTGELFF
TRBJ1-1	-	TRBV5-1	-	TGCGCCAGCAGCCAGAGGCAGGGAGGGATTGCTGAAGCTTTCTTT	CASSQRQGGIAEAFF
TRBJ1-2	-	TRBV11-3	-	TGTGCCAGCAGCTTAGATCATAACTCTGCTGGCTACACCTTC	CASSLDHNSAGYTF
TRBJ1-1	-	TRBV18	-	TGTGCCAGCTCACAGGGTGTGGGAACTGAAGCTTTCTTT	CASSQGVGTEAFF
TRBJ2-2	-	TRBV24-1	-	TGTGCCACGGGCCCGAACACCGGGGAGCTGTTTTTT	CATGPNTGELFF
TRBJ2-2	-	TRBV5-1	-	TGCGCCAGCAGCTTGGTAGCAGGAGAAGGCGGGGAGCTGTTTTTT	CASSLVAGEGGELFF
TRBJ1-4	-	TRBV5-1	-	TGCGCCAGCAGCTTGAAGGGCTCCTTTGCAACTAATGAAAAACTGTTTTTT	CASSLKGSFATNEKLFF
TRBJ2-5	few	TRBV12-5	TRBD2	TGTGCTAGTGGTTTGGTATCTGACGGGCTAGCGGCAGCACAAGAGACCCAGTACTTC	CASGLVSDGLAAAQETQYF
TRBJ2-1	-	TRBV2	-	TGTGCCAGCAGTGAAATTTCAGGGGACGAGTTCTTC	CASSEISGDEFF
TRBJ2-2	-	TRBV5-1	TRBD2	TGCGCCAGCAGCTTGGCAGGGAGGGAGGCCGGGGAGCTGTTTTTT	CASSLAGREAGELFF
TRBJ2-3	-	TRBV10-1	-	TGCGCCAGCAGCGACCGGGACCCCCGCACAGATACGCAGTATTTT	CASSDRDPRTDTQYF
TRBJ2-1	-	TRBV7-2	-	TGTGCCAGCAGCTTCGGGGCAGGGTCCTACAATGAGCAGTTCTTC	CASSFGAGSYNEQFF
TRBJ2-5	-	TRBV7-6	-	TGTGCCAGCAGCTTAGGCCAAGAGACCCAGTACTTC	CASSLGQETQYF
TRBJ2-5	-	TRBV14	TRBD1	TGTGCCAGCAGCCAATGGGGACAGGGGGGTTACGAGACCCAGTACTTC	CASSQWGQGGYETQYF
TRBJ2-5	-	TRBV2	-	TGTGCCAGCACTCCTCAGAGAAACCAAGAGACCCAGTACTTC	CASTPQRNQETQYF
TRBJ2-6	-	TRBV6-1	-	TGTGCCAGCAGTGAAAGAAACAGGAATTTATTTAGCTCTGGGGCCAACGTCCTGACTTTC	CASSERNRNLFSSGANVLTF
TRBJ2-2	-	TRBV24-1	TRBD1	TGTGCCACCAGTGATCCGGGACAGACCACCGGGGAGCTGTTTTTT	CATSDPGQTTGELFF
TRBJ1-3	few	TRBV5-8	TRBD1	TGTGCCAGCGGGGGACAGGGGTACTCTGGAAACACCATATATTTT	CASGGQGYSGNTIYF
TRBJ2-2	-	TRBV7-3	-	TGTGCCAGCAGCGACAGCCGGGCGGGCACCGGGGAGCTGTTTTTT	CASSDSRAGTGELFF
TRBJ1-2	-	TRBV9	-	TGTGCCAGCAGCGTAGGGGGTCAAGGGTTTGGCTATGGCTACACCTTC	CASSVGGQGFGYGYTF
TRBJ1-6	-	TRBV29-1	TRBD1	TGCAGCGCAAGGACAGGCCCATGGGATTCACCCCTCCACTTT	CSARTGPWDSPLHF
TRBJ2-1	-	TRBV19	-	TGTGCCAGTAGTATATGGGGCAATGAGCAGTTCTTC	CASSIWGNEQFF
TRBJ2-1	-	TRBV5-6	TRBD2	TGTGCCAGCAGCGACGGACTAGCGGGGGGAAACTACAATGAGCAGTTCTTC	CASSDGLAGGNYNEQFF
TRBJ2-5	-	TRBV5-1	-	TGCGCCAGCCAGGCAGGGCGGGGATCTGGAGAGACCCAGTACTTC	CASQAGRGSGETQYF
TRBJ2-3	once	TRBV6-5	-	TGTGCCAGCAGTTACTCGACCGTCAATACGCAGTATTTT	CASSYSTVNTQYF
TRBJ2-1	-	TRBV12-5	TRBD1	TGTGCTAGTGGGAAGACAGGGAGCTCCTACAATGAGCAGTTCTTC	CASGKTGSSYNEQFF
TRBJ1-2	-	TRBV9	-	TGTGCCAGCAGCGAGACGAACTATGGCTACACCTTC	CASSETNYGYTF
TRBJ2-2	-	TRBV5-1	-	TGCGCCAGCAGCTTGGTTGGGAACACCGGGGAGCTGTTTTTT	CASSLVGNTGELFF
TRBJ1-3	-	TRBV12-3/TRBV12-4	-	TGTGCCACCACCTGGGGACCTGGGAACACCATATATTTT	CATTWGPGNTIYF
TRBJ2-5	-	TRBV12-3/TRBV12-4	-	TGTGCCAGCAGTTTACTTGCGCGGGAGACCCAGTACTTC	CASSLLARETQYF
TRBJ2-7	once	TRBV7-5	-	TGTGCCAGAAGCGAAGGGATTTACGAGCAGTACTTC	CARSEGIYEQYF
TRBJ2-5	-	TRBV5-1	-	TGCGCCAGCAGCATAGGAAGGGGGCTTTCAGCGGGGCAAGAGACCCAGTACTTC	CASSIGRGLSAGQETQYF
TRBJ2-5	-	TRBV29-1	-	TGCAGCGTACCCAGGAAAGAGACCCAGTACTTC	CSVPRKETQYF
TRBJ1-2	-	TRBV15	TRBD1	TGTGCCACCAGCTCTGAGGGGGACAGGGGCGACTATGGCTACACCTTC	CATSSEGDRGDYGYTF